The next 31 T cell receptor beta chains were all read from a single sample in a study of T cells in localized non-small cell lung cancer. Here immunoSEQ multiplex PCR was the method, and the copy in TCRdb shows in-frame clones only, minus some. Of about 59,000 clones detected, 70% to 90% appear once; the ten largest clones hold 22%. Material: peripheral blood, obtained before any cancer treatment. These TCRs come from a man between 40 and 70 years old with stage I squamous cell lung carcinoma.

The rearrangement uses TRBV19 and TRBJ2-5, with TRBD1 matching over 10 bases. Germline V lookup: CDR1 LNHDA, CDR2 SQIVND (reference sequence). Germline trimming cut 2 bases from V and 4 bases from J; bases unmatched to any gene: 7. This CDR3 spans 16 amino acids. The chain's CDR3 is CASSIRFGTGAETQYF. Written as DNA, the CDR3 is TGTGCCAGTAGTATAAGATTTGGGACAGGGGCAGAGACCCAGTACTTC.

The rearrangement links TRBV9 to TRBJ2-2; D gene ambiguous. The germline gives CDR1 SGDLS, CDR2 YYNGEE. The CDR3 contains 14 residues. Between the trimmed V and J ends, which lost 0 bases and 6 bases, there was a span of 9 bases. This chain's CDR3 is CASSVVGSPGELFF. Written as DNA, the CDR3 is TGTGCCAGCAGCGTAGTTGGTTCTCCCGGGGAGCTGTTTTTT.

The J gene is TRBJ1-5, the V gene TRBV5-8, with unresolved D. Trimming removed 3 bases at V and 4 bases at J, with 5 bases between. CDR3 length equals 12 residues. Germline CDR1 and CDR2: SGHTS and YDEGEE. CDR3 region: CASSYPNQPQHF. The DNA of the CDR3 is TGTGCCAGCAGCTATCCTAATCAGCCCCAGCATTTT.

The chain is built from TRBV9 and TRBJ1-3; D not certain. Trimming took off 4 bases at V and 2 bases at J, with 13 bases between the two ends. Per the germline V gene, CDR1 is SGDLS and CDR2 is YYNGEE. The CDR3 runs 15 residues. CDR3: CASSHLGRAGNTIYF. The CDR3 region has the DNA TGTGCCAGCAGCCACCTGGGCAGAGCTGGAAACACCATATATTTT.

This chain joins TRBV2 and TRBJ2-1; 8 bases fit TRBD2. V lost 4 bases to trimming and J lost 2 bases; unmatched junction nucleotides: 10. Germline CDR1 SNHLY, CDR2 FYNNEI. The CDR3 spans 17 residues. CDR3 in amino acids: CASSGAGAGEPYNEQFF. The CDR3 DNA is TGTGCCAGCAGTGGGGCGGGAGCGGGAGAGCCCTACAATGAGCAGTTCTTC.

This chain connects TRBV5-5 to TRBJ2-1, with D possibly TRBD1 on 5 matching bases. V dropped 4 bases and J dropped 1 base, with 12 bases sitting between them. The CDR3 covers 15 residues. CDR1 is SGHKS and CDR2 is YYEKEE in the germline V gene (reference sequence). CDR3 coding DNA: TGTGCCAGCAGCCCCCCAGGGATTTCCTACAATGAGCAGTTCTTC. The encoded protein is CASSPPGISYNEQFF.

The chain has TRBV2 and TRBJ2-7; D is unclear. Trimming removed 0 bases at V and 0 bases at J, with 18 bases between. Germline V lookup: CDR1 SNHLY, CDR2 FYNNEI. The CDR3 runs 18 residues. As DNA, the CDR3 is TGTGCCAGCAGTGAAGCGGTCCCTGCCGGGCAGAGCTCCTACGAGCAGTACTTC. Amino acid sequence: CASSEAVPAGQSSYEQYF.

The CDR3 coding sequence is TGTGCCAGCTGGAAACAGGGACCCTACGAGCAGTACTTC. It translates to CASWKQGPYEQYF. The chain has TRBV28 and TRBJ2-7, with a weak D call TRBD1 (6 bases). Trimming stripped 8 bases from V and 2 bases from J, with 13 bases between. The CDR3 contains 13 residues. Germline loops: CDR1 MDHEN, CDR2 SYDVKM.

This chain uses TRBV7-8 with TRBJ2-5; 7 nucleotides match TRBD2. The CDR3 consists of 14 residues. Germline V CDR1 and CDR2: SGHVS, FQNEAQ. V was pared by 2 bases and J by 4 bases, with 4 bases of the junction left unmatched. This CDR3 is CASSLLASGETQYF. In nucleotides, the CDR3 is TGTGCCAGCAGCTTATTGGCTAGCGGAGAGACCCAGTACTTC.

The chain recombines TRBV4-2 with TRBJ2-1, with 8 positions matching TRBD2. Per germline, CDR1 LGHNA and CDR2 YNFKEQ. The CDR3 has 16 amino acids. Trimming cost V 1 base and J 8 bases; bases outside gene matches: 10. CDR3 in DNA: TGTGCCAGCAGCCAAGGCTTCACAGCGGGAGCTGATGAGCAGTTCTTC. Residues: CASSQGFTAGADEQFF.

In nucleotides, the CDR3 is TGCGCCAGCAGCCCCGGACGGGAGAACACTGAAGCTTTCTTT. Protein sequence: CASSPGRENTEAFF. V gene TRBV5-1 combines with J gene TRBJ1-1; D is unresolved. Between the trimmed V and J ends, which lost 4 bases and 1 base, there was a span of 11 bases. The CDR3 has 14 amino acids. Germline V gene lookup returns CDR1 SGHRS and CDR2 YFSETQ.

The V and J genes are TRBV6-6 and TRBJ1-5; 8 positions match TRBD1. Trimming removed 5 bases from V and 6 bases from J; junction bases left unmatched: 12. This CDR3 has 16 residues. CDR1 and CDR2 from the germline V gene are MNHNY and SVGAGI (reference sequence). The CDR3 DNA follows: TGTGCCAGCAGTCTCAGTGGACAGGGTTTATCTCAGCCCCAGCATTTT. Its translation: CASSLSGQGLSQPQHF.

The rearrangement uses TRBV11-2 and TRBJ1-6, with unresolved D. Looked up from germline, CDR1 is SGHAT and CDR2 is FQNNGV. V lost 2 bases and J lost 7, with 3 bases in between. The CDR3 is 12 residues long. CDR3 amino acids: CASSLINSPLHF. The CDR3 nucleotides read TGTGCCAGCAGCTTAATAAATTCACCCCTCCACTTT.

The chain recombines TRBV19 with TRBJ1-4; 7 nucleotides align to TRBD1. This CDR3 has 14 residues. J gave up 8 bases and V 3 bases, and 6 bases lay outside the gene matches. Germline CDR1 is LNHDA and CDR2 is SQIVND (reference sequence). This chain's CDR3 is CASSIDRVGEKLFF. In nucleotides, the CDR3 is TGTGCCAGTAGTATCGACAGGGTGGGCGAAAAACTGTTTTTT.

This chain connects TRBV2 to TRBJ2-7, with 12 bases aligning to TRBD2. The germline gives CDR1 SNHLY, CDR2 FYNNEI. The CDR3 runs 14 residues. V was pared by 7 bases and J by 6 bases, with 7 bases of the junction left unmatched. The CDR3 nucleotides are TGTGCCAGCATCGGACTAGCGGGGAAGGCCGAGCAGTACTTC. Protein sequence: CASIGLAGKAEQYF.

V usage is TRBV21-1 and J usage is TRBJ2-5; the tabulated D call, TRBD2, remains unverified against the DNA. TRBV21-1 is tagged as a pseudogene. The CDR3 consists of 15 residues. The CDR3 coding sequence is TGTGCCAGCAGAAACCAAGAGAGCGGGAAGGAGACCCAGTACTTC. Translating it yields CASRNQESGKETQYF.

The chain carries TRBV28 and TRBJ2-1, with TRBD2 matching 14 bases. J was trimmed by 5 bases and V by 2 bases; bases with no gene match: 2. Germline loops: CDR1 MDHEN, CDR2 SYDVKM. There are 16 residues in the CDR3. Written as DNA, the CDR3 is TGTGCCAGCAGTTTAGGACTAGCGGGAGGCCACAATGAGCAGTTCTTC. Protein: CASSLGLAGGHNEQFF.

The genes are TRBV5-1 and TRBJ2-1, with D unclear. V lost 1 base and J 7 bases, leaving 9 bases between the germline ends. In germline, CDR1 is SGHRS, CDR2 YFSETQ. There are 13 residues in the CDR3. CDR3 DNA sequence: TGCGCCAGCAGCTTGACCAGCATGAATGAGCAGTTCTTC. This gives the protein CASSLTSMNEQFF.

The rearrangement links TRBV5-4 to TRBJ2-7; D assignment may be TRBD1 or TRBD2 (7 bases each). Germline-derived CDR1 and CDR2 are SGHNT and YYREEE (reference sequence). The CDR3 totals 16 residues. V was pared by 4 bases and J by 1 base, with 18 bases between. The CDR3 nucleotides are TGTGCCAGCAGCCTACAAGCGGGACAGTCTTCCTACGAGCAGTACTTC. It yields the protein CASSLQAGQSSYEQYF.

The rearrangement uses TRBV7-2 and TRBJ2-1; maybe TRBD2 (6 bases). Per the germline V gene, CDR1 is SGHTA and CDR2 is FQGNSA. The CDR3 loop spans 15 amino acids. The ends were cut back, 8 bases at V and 4 bases at J, with 18 bases in the middle. The CDR3 DNA reads TGTGCCAGCCTCCCTGGAGGGGCGGGATACAATGAGCAGTTCTTC. Its protein is CASLPGGAGYNEQFF.

The chain recombines TRBV5-8 with TRBJ1-3; 9 nucleotides align to TRBD1. Per the germline V gene, CDR1 is SGHTS and CDR2 is YDEGEE. V gave up 1 base and J gave up 4 bases; unmatched junction bases: 3. CDR3 length: 15 amino acids. The CDR3 is CASSLTGTGGNTIYF. The CDR3 DNA sequence: TGTGCCAGCAGCTTGACCGGGACAGGGGGAAACACCATATATTTT.

Only a few counts were recorded for this clone. The CDR3 spells CASMRQAGGTDTQYF. CDR3 DNA: TGTGCCAGCATGCGGCAGGCGGGGGGCACAGATACGCAGTATTTT. The gene calls are TRBV7-2 and TRBJ2-3; 7 bases are a match to TRBD2. This CDR3 has 15 residues. V lost 7 bases to trimming and J lost 1 base; unmatched junction nucleotides: 8. Germline loops: CDR1 SGHTA, CDR2 FQGNSA.

J is TRBJ2-5 and V is TRBV18; D possibly corresponds to TRBD1 (5 bases). Trimming took off 5 bases at V and 1 base at J, with 14 bases between the two ends. CDR1 and CDR2 from the germline V gene are KGHSH and LQKENI. The CDR3 is 15 amino acids. CDR3 sequence reads: CASSLFRDSQETQYF. CDR3 DNA sequence: TGTGCCAGCTCATTATTCAGGGATTCCCAAGAGACCCAGTACTTC.

The genes are TRBV7-9 and TRBJ1-5, with D hard to call. CDR1 SEHNR and CDR2 FQNEAQ come from the germline V gene (reference sequence). The CDR3 runs to 16 residues. The germline V and J ends were trimmed by 5 bases and 0 bases, with 14 bases remaining between them. The CDR3 DNA follows: TGTGCCAGCAGCCCCCCAGAACCTTATAGCAATCAGCCCCAGCATTTT. Residues: CASSPPEPYSNQPQHF.

The chain carries TRBV6-5 and TRBJ2-1; D is undetermined. The CDR3 consists of 13 residues. V gave up 6 bases and J gave up 9 bases, with 15 bases separating them. Germline V gene sequence: CDR1 MNHEY, CDR2 SVGAGI. For the CDR3, the DNA is TGTGCCAGCAGGATCCCGGAGATGGGTGAGCAGTTCTTC. The encoded protein is CASRIPEMGEQFF.

The V gene is TRBV5-5, the J gene TRBJ2-7, with D maybe TRBD2 (6 bases). The CDR3 is made up of 15 amino acids. Germline loops: CDR1 SGHKS, CDR2 YYEKEE (reference sequence). The germline V and J ends were trimmed by 4 bases and 3 bases, with 17 bases remaining between them. The CDR3 protein is CASSLVGTPNYEQYF. The CDR3 nucleotides read TGTGCCAGCAGCCTAGTCGGGACTCCTAACTACGAGCAGTACTTC.

This sequence joins TRBV7-2 and TRBJ2-2; a possible D gene is TRBD2 (5 bases). There are 13 residues in the CDR3. The germline gives CDR1 SGHTA, CDR2 FQGNSA. V shed 6 bases and J shed 7 bases, with 12 bases lying between them. CDR3 protein: CASSLARDGELFF. DNA of the CDR3: TGTGCCAGCAGTCTCGCCCGGGACGGGGAGCTGTTTTTT.

This chain uses TRBV6-5 with TRBJ2-3; 9 positions match TRBD2. V shed 0 bases, J shed 14 bases, and the junction held 15 bases outside the gene matches. The CDR3 sequence is 16 residues long. Per the germline V gene, CDR1 is MNHEY and CDR2 is SVGAGI. The CDR3: CASSYSYAGGAANAYF. The CDR3 nucleotides read TGTGCCAGCAGTTACTCGTATGCGGGAGGGGCCGCCAATGCGTATTTT.

This clone showed up just once. V gene TRBV27 combines with J gene TRBJ2-7; 10 bases are a match to TRBD2. From germline, CDR1 is MNHEY and CDR2 SMNVEV (reference sequence). CDR3 length equals 14 residues. J was trimmed by 6 bases and V by 3 bases; bases with no gene match: 5. DNA of the CDR3: TGTGCCAGCAGTTTGGGACTAGCGTCGGGCGAGCAGTACTTC. This encodes CASSLGLASGEQYF.

This rearrangement joins TRBV4-1 to TRBJ2-7, with D hard to call. Trimming took off 1 base at V and 3 bases at J, with 10 bases between the two ends. The CDR3 length is 14 residues. Germline V CDR1 and CDR2: MGHRA, YSYEKL. Written as DNA, the CDR3 is TGCGCCAGCAGCCAAGGTGATTGGGGCTACGAGCAGTACTTC. Protein: CASSQGDWGYEQYF.

The V call is TRBV30, the J call TRBJ1-2; TRBD1 agrees at 8 bases. V lost 2 bases, J lost 8 bases, and 10 bases stayed unmatched. CDR1 and CDR2 from the germline V gene are GTSNPN and SVGIG (reference sequence). The CDR3 is made up of 14 amino acids. The chain's CDR3 is CAWSSRTGYIGYTF. The CDR3 DNA follows: TGTGCCTGGAGTTCAAGGACAGGGTATATCGGCTACACCTTC. Supplemented by reference TRBV30 and TRBJ1-2, the full variable domain reads SQTIHQWPATLVQPVGSPLSLECTVEGTSNPNLYWYRQAAGRGLQLLFYSVGIGQISSEVPQNLSASRPQDRQFILSSKKLLLSDSGFYLCAWSSRTGYIGYTFGSGTRLTVV.